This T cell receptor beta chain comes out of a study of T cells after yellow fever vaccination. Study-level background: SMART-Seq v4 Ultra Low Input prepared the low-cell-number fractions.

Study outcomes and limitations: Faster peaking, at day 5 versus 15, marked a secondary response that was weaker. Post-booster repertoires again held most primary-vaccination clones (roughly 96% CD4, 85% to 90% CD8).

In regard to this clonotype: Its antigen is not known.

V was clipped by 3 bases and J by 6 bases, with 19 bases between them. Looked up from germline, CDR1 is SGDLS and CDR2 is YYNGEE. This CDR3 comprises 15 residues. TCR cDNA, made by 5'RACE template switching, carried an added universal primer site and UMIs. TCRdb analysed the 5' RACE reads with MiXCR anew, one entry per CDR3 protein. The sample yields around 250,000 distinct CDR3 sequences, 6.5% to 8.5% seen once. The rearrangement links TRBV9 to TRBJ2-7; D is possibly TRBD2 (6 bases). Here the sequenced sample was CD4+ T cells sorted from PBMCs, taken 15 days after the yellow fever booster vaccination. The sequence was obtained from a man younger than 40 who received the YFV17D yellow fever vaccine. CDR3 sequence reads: CASSASRESGFEQYF. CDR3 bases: TGTGCCAGCAGCGCATCCCGGGAGTCCGGGTTCGAGCAGTACTTC.